This TCR beta chain stems from a study of human T cells and chemical hapten exposure. About the research overall: Small differences in pooled library volume mainly drove the variation in TCR yields per sample. General study results and limits: TCRs exceeding a frequency of 1 in 1000 stayed unchanged under DPC sensitization.

Germline CDR1 and CDR2: SGHTA and FQGNSA. The CDR3 runs 16 residues. J was trimmed by 7 bases and V by 5 bases; bases with no gene match: 10. During construction of the library, unique molecular identifiers were attached to individual cDNA molecules for quantitative, reproducible TCR counting. MiXCR, run by TCRdb on the RACE reads, gives a single entry per CDR3 protein. The table shows tens of thousands of distinct CDR3 sequences, with about 8.8% occurring only once. On this clonotype itself: Its antigen is as yet unknown.

The time point: healthy volunteer bleed at 2 weeks. Extraction of total RNA was performed on unfractionated whole blood. Sequencing was carried out using whole blood. V usage is TRBV7-2 and J usage is TRBJ2-1; 11 nucleotides match TRBD2. The sequence came from a female donor in good health. Some clones in this sample may be carry-over from other donors' samples. The CDR3 nucleotides are TGTGCCAGCAGCCCTCCCGGAGTAGCGGGAGGGAATGAGCAGTTCTTC. Translating gives CASSPPGVAGGNEQFF. Complete variable domain (other parts from reference TRBV7-2 and TRBJ2-1): GAGVSQSPSNKVTEKGKDVELRCDPISGHTALYWYRQSLGQGLEFLIYFQGNSAPDKSGLPSDRFSAERTGGSVSTLTIQRTQQEDSAVYLCASSPPGVAGGNEQFFGPGTRLTVL.